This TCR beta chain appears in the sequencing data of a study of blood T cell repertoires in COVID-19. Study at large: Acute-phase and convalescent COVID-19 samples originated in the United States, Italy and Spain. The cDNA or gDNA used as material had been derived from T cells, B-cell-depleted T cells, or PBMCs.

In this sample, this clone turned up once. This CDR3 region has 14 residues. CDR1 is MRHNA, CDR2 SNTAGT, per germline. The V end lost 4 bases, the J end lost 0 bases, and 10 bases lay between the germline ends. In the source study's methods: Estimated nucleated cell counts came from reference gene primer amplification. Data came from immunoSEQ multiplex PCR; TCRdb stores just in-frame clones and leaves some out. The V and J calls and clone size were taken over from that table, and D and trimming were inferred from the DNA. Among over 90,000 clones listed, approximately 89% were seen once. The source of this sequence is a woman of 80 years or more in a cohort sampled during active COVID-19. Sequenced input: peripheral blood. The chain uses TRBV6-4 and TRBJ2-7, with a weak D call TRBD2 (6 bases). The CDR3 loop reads CASSAGLGSYEQYF. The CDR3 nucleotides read TGTGCCAGCAGTGCGGGACTCGGCTCCTACGAGCAGTACTTC.